This T cell receptor (beta chain) was identified in a study of beta chain features in type 1 diabetes. As regards this clone: The antigen remains undetermined.

Study findings and constraints: Shorter TCRB CDR3s, moderately but significantly so, marked every one of the four CD4+ subsets in Type 1 diabetes patients. PCR, the amplification step, might favor shorter templates, equally in patients and controls. At VDJ recombination sites, type 1 diabetes patients had fewer insertions and more deleted nucleotides.

This CDR3 has 13 amino acids. Per the germline V gene, CDR1 is ENHRY and CDR2 is SYGVKD. The V segment lost 8 bases and the J segment 3 bases; nucleotides outside the gene matches: 1. The authors reverse transcribed all of the isolated RNA, so sequencing captured expressed TCRB transcripts. Clones were read by immunoSEQ multiplex PCR, and TCRdb kept only the in-frame ones, dropping some. Among 200,000 to 300,000 clones listed, just over 20% were seen once. This clonotype was sampled from a woman aged 40 to 50 with type 1 diabetes. V and J are TRBV10-3 and TRBJ2-2; 9 bases map to TRBD1. The sample taken for sequencing was naive CD4+ T cells from blood. CDR3 coding DNA: TGTGCCATCGGGACAGGGCACACCGGGGAGCTGTTTTTT. Translating it yields CAIGTGHTGELFF.